This is a list of T cell receptor beta chains from one sample in a study of cytotoxic CD8 clonotypes in ibrutinib-treated CLL. Repertoires were generated with immunoSEQ multiplex PCR, while TCRdb's copy carries only in-frame clones and drops some. The sample holds more than 110,000 clones, 85% to 95% seen once. This specimen consisted of PBMCs, obtained after 12 months of ibrutinib treatment. The receptors come from a human donor with chronic lymphocytic leukemia. CDR3s include the opening cysteine and the closing phenylalanine or tryptophan. Each record gives: clone size, J gene, V gene, D gene, CDR3 protein, CDR3 DNA. The D gene is left open where the match is weak. Only some rows state a clone size, as once, few, many or a class for expanded clones.

abundance: -
j_gene: TRBJ1-1
v_gene: TRBV9
d_gene: -
CDR3aa: CASSGGRGSTEAFF
CDR3nt: TGTGCCAGCAGCGGAGGAAGGGGTAGCACTGAAGCTTTCTTT

abundance: once
j_gene: TRBJ1-2
v_gene: TRBV28
d_gene: TRBD1
CDR3aa: CASSSGQDYGYTF
CDR3nt: TGTGCCAGCAGTAGTGGACAGGACTATGGCTACACCTTC

abundance: once
j_gene: TRBJ1-4
v_gene: TRBV7-2
d_gene: -
CDR3aa: CASSSKGGTNEKLFF
CDR3nt: TGTGCCAGCAGCTCAAAGGGGGGAACTAATGAAAAACTGTTTTTT

abundance: -
j_gene: TRBJ2-1
v_gene: TRBV29-1
d_gene: -
CDR3aa: CSVEGVQGSYNEQFF
CDR3nt: TGCAGCGTTGAAGGAGTACAGGGTTCCTACAATGAGCAGTTCTTC

abundance: -
j_gene: TRBJ1-4
v_gene: TRBV18
d_gene: -
CDR3aa: CASSPPSQGGEKLFF
CDR3nt: TGTGCCAGCTCACCACCGAGCCAGGGCGGTGAAAAACTGTTTTTT

abundance: once
j_gene: TRBJ1-3
v_gene: TRBV9
d_gene: -
CDR3aa: CASSVDWTAGNTIYF
CDR3nt: TGTGCCAGCAGCGTCGACTGGACGGCGGGAAACACCATATATTTT

abundance: -
j_gene: TRBJ2-7
v_gene: TRBV10-2
d_gene: -
CDR3aa: CASSTQGSYEQYF
CDR3nt: TGCGCCAGCAGTACCCAGGGTTCCTACGAGCAGTACTTC

abundance: -
j_gene: TRBJ1-2
v_gene: TRBV13
d_gene: -
CDR3aa: CASSSPLVGYTF
CDR3nt: TGTGCCAGCAGCTCTCCACTAGTTGGCTACACCTTC

abundance: -
j_gene: TRBJ2-1
v_gene: TRBV7-7
d_gene: -
CDR3aa: CASSLDRAGGNEQFF
CDR3nt: TGTGCTAGCAGCTTAGACAGGGCCGGGGGCAATGAGCAGTTCTTC

abundance: -
j_gene: TRBJ2-7
v_gene: TRBV2
d_gene: -
CDR3aa: CARTDGTTYEQYF
CDR3nt: TGTGCCAGGACGGACGGGACGACCTACGAGCAGTACTTC

abundance: -
j_gene: TRBJ2-1
v_gene: TRBV18
d_gene: -
CDR3aa: CASSPPSRSSYNEQFF
CDR3nt: TGTGCCAGCTCACCACCGAGCAGGAGCTCCTACAATGAGCAGTTCTTC

abundance: -
j_gene: TRBJ2-1
v_gene: TRBV7-2
d_gene: TRBD2
CDR3aa: CASSLGRREFNEQFF
CDR3nt: TGTGCCAGCAGCTTAGGTAGGCGGGAGTTCAATGAGCAGTTCTTC

abundance: -
j_gene: TRBJ2-3
v_gene: TRBV19
d_gene: TRBD2
CDR3aa: CASAPATSGFRGETQYF
CDR3nt: TGTGCCAGTGCCCCGGCAACTAGCGGTTTTCGGGGGGAGACGCAGTATTTT

abundance: -
j_gene: TRBJ2-1
v_gene: TRBV25-1
d_gene: TRBD2
CDR3aa: CASVEREGPSYNEQFF
CDR3nt: TGTGCCAGCGTTGAGCGGGAGGGCCCCTCCTACAATGAGCAGTTCTTC

abundance: once
j_gene: TRBJ2-6
v_gene: TRBV27
d_gene: -
CDR3aa: CASSGQGTSGANVLTF
CDR3nt: TGTGCCAGCTCCGGCCAGGGTACTTCTGGGGCCAACGTCCTGACTTTC

abundance: once
j_gene: TRBJ2-1
v_gene: TRBV18
d_gene: -
CDR3aa: CASSPHAGFDEQFF
CDR3nt: TGTGCCAGCTCACCACATGCGGGATTCGATGAGCAGTTCTTC

abundance: -
j_gene: TRBJ1-5
v_gene: TRBV12-5
d_gene: -
CDR3aa: CASGLVQCWHNSNQPQHF
CDR3nt: TGTGCTAGTGGTTTGGTACAGTGTTGGCATAATAGCAATCAGCCCCAGCATTTT

abundance: -
j_gene: TRBJ2-5
v_gene: TRBV2
d_gene: TRBD1
CDR3aa: CASGADRDGETQYF
CDR3nt: TGTGCCAGTGGGGCGGACAGGGATGGGGAGACCCAGTACTTC

abundance: -
j_gene: TRBJ1-1
v_gene: TRBV10-3
d_gene: -
CDR3aa: CAIRSVGIEAFF
CDR3nt: TGTGCCATCAGATCTGTTGGGATTGAAGCTTTCTTT

abundance: once
j_gene: TRBJ1-2
v_gene: TRBV9
d_gene: -
CDR3aa: CASSKNTDSSYTF
CDR3nt: TGTGCCAGCAGCAAAAATACGGACAGCTCTTACACCTTC

abundance: -
j_gene: TRBJ1-2
v_gene: TRBV2
d_gene: TRBD1
CDR3aa: CASSEPPGQGWGYTF
CDR3nt: TGTGCCAGCAGTGAACCTCCGGGACAGGGATGGGGCTACACCTTC

abundance: -
j_gene: TRBJ2-1
v_gene: TRBV7-6
d_gene: TRBD2
CDR3aa: CASSLELAGADEQFF
CDR3nt: TGTGCCAGCAGCTTAGAGCTAGCGGGAGCCGATGAGCAGTTCTTC

abundance: once
j_gene: TRBJ2-1
v_gene: TRBV7-2
d_gene: TRBD2
CDR3aa: CASSIRLAGWIDEQFF
CDR3nt: TGTGCCAGCAGCATCCGACTAGCGGGTTGGATAGATGAGCAGTTCTTC

abundance: -
j_gene: TRBJ1-5
v_gene: TRBV4-2
d_gene: -
CDR3aa: CASSQDGTNQPQHF
CDR3nt: TGTGCCAGCAGCCAAGATGGCACTAATCAGCCCCAGCATTTT

abundance: -
j_gene: TRBJ2-1
v_gene: TRBV4-3
d_gene: TRBD2
CDR3aa: CASSQALGGSAYNEQFF
CDR3nt: TGCGCCAGCAGCCAAGCACTGGGGGGGAGTGCCTACAATGAGCAGTTCTTC

abundance: -
j_gene: TRBJ2-7
v_gene: TRBV28
d_gene: TRBD2
CDR3aa: CASSLPSGGTYEQYF
CDR3nt: TGTGCCAGCAGTTTGCCTAGCGGGGGGACCTACGAGCAGTACTTC

abundance: -
j_gene: TRBJ2-3
v_gene: TRBV6-5
d_gene: TRBD2
CDR3aa: CASSSHGLAALDTQYF
CDR3nt: TGTGCCAGCAGTTCCCACGGACTAGCAGCCCTTGATACGCAGTATTTT

abundance: -
j_gene: TRBJ1-5
v_gene: TRBV4-1
d_gene: -
CDR3aa: CASSLTPGKTNQPQHF
CDR3nt: TGCGCCAGCAGCCTCACTCCGGGGAAGACAAATCAGCCCCAGCATTTT

abundance: -
j_gene: TRBJ2-7
v_gene: TRBV10-3
d_gene: TRBD2
CDR3aa: CAISDSGSVYEQYF
CDR3nt: TGTGCCATCAGTGATAGCGGGAGCGTCTACGAGCAGTACTTC

abundance: few
j_gene: TRBJ2-7
v_gene: TRBV10-3
d_gene: TRBD2
CDR3aa: CAISEGREVGYEQYF
CDR3nt: TGTGCCATCAGTGAAGGGAGGGAAGTAGGGTACGAGCAGTACTTC

abundance: -
j_gene: TRBJ2-1
v_gene: TRBV2
d_gene: -
CDR3aa: CASSEFALRVTEQFF
CDR3nt: TGTGCCAGCAGTGAATTCGCCCTAAGGGTCACTGAGCAGTTCTTC

abundance: -
j_gene: TRBJ2-2
v_gene: TRBV19
d_gene: -
CDR3aa: CASSILGRELFF
CDR3nt: TGTGCCAGTAGTATTCTTGGCCGGGAGCTGTTTTTT

abundance: once
j_gene: TRBJ2-5
v_gene: TRBV19
d_gene: -
CDR3aa: CASSIGGSRGETQYF
CDR3nt: TGTGCCAGTAGTATAGGTGGTAGCAGGGGAGAGACCCAGTACTTC

abundance: -
j_gene: TRBJ2-3
v_gene: TRBV13
d_gene: -
CDR3aa: CASALPEQKGTDTQYF
CDR3nt: TGTGCCTCCGCTCTCCCGGAACAAAAGGGCACAGATACGCAGTATTTT

abundance: -
j_gene: TRBJ2-3
v_gene: TRBV19
d_gene: -
CDR3aa: CASNTGSTDTQYF
CDR3nt: TGTGCCAGTAATACGGGGAGTACAGATACGCAGTATTTT

abundance: -
j_gene: TRBJ2-7
v_gene: TRBV28
d_gene: -
CDR3aa: CASSFTLIYEQYF
CDR3nt: TGTGCCAGCAGTTTTACTCTGATCTACGAGCAGTACTTC

abundance: -
j_gene: TRBJ2-3
v_gene: TRBV7-9
d_gene: -
CDR3aa: CASSQTDTQYF
CDR3nt: TGTGCCAGCAGCCAAACTGATACGCAGTATTTT

abundance: -
j_gene: TRBJ2-1
v_gene: TRBV11-2
d_gene: TRBD2
CDR3aa: CASSSGLAGGQGEQFF
CDR3nt: TGTGCCAGCAGCTCTGGACTAGCGGGAGGGCAGGGTGAGCAGTTCTTC

abundance: -
j_gene: TRBJ1-3
v_gene: TRBV19
d_gene: -
CDR3aa: CASSLSNSGNTIYF
CDR3nt: TGTGCCAGTAGTTTGTCCAACTCTGGAAACACCATATATTTT

abundance: -
j_gene: TRBJ2-7
v_gene: TRBV5-6
d_gene: -
CDR3aa: CASSLLGYEQYF
CDR3nt: TGTGCCAGCAGCTTGCTGGGGTACGAGCAGTACTTC

abundance: -
j_gene: TRBJ2-6
v_gene: TRBV11-3
d_gene: -
CDR3aa: CASSLDSGANVLTF
CDR3nt: TGTGCCAGCAGCTTAGACTCTGGGGCCAACGTCCTGACTTTC

abundance: -
j_gene: TRBJ2-1
v_gene: TRBV11-2
d_gene: TRBD2
CDR3aa: CASSRISGSSYNEQFF
CDR3nt: TGTGCCAGCAGTCGAATTAGCGGGAGCTCCTACAATGAGCAGTTCTTC

abundance: -
j_gene: TRBJ2-5
v_gene: TRBV28
d_gene: -
CDR3aa: CASSPGLAPGGTQYF
CDR3nt: TGTGCCAGCAGCCCGGGGCTAGCGCCGGGCGGGACCCAGTACTTC

abundance: -
j_gene: TRBJ2-3
v_gene: TRBV11-3
d_gene: TRBD2
CDR3aa: CASSLGQAGDTDTQYF
CDR3nt: TGTGCCAGCAGCTTAGGGCAGGCGGGAGACACAGATACGCAGTATTTT

abundance: -
j_gene: TRBJ1-6
v_gene: TRBV30
d_gene: -
CDR3aa: CAWSSSANSPLHF
CDR3nt: TGTGCCTGGAGTTCAAGTGCTAATTCACCCCTCCACTTT

abundance: -
j_gene: TRBJ2-1
v_gene: TRBV21-1
d_gene: -
CDR3aa: CASVTGLAGDNEQFF
CDR3nt: TGTGCCAGCGTCACGGGACTAGCGGGAGACAATGAGCAGTTCTTC

abundance: few
j_gene: TRBJ1-3
v_gene: TRBV27
d_gene: -
CDR3aa: CAISGNTIYF
CDR3nt: TGTGCCATATCTGGAAACACCATATATTTT

abundance: once
j_gene: TRBJ1-2
v_gene: TRBV6-5
d_gene: TRBD1
CDR3aa: CASSRGTGGLYGYTF
CDR3nt: TGTGCCAGCAGTCGCGGGACAGGGGGCTTGTATGGCTACACCTTC

abundance: -
j_gene: TRBJ1-5
v_gene: TRBV19
d_gene: TRBD1
CDR3aa: CASSIWGTGGLRNQPQHF
CDR3nt: TGTGCCAGTAGTATTTGGGGAACAGGGGGCCTGCGCAATCAGCCCCAGCATTTT

abundance: -
j_gene: TRBJ1-3
v_gene: TRBV5-6
d_gene: -
CDR3aa: CASSDWRISSGNTIYF
CDR3nt: TGTGCCAGCAGCGATTGGAGGATTAGCTCTGGAAACACCATATATTTT

abundance: -
j_gene: TRBJ2-5
v_gene: TRBV9
d_gene: -
CDR3aa: CASSASVGLQETQYF
CDR3nt: TGTGCCAGCAGCGCCTCGGTTGGCCTCCAAGAGACCCAGTACTTC

abundance: -
j_gene: TRBJ1-1
v_gene: TRBV10-1
d_gene: -
CDR3aa: CASTPDRYTEAFF
CDR3nt: TGCGCCAGTACTCCGGACAGATACACTGAAGCTTTCTTT